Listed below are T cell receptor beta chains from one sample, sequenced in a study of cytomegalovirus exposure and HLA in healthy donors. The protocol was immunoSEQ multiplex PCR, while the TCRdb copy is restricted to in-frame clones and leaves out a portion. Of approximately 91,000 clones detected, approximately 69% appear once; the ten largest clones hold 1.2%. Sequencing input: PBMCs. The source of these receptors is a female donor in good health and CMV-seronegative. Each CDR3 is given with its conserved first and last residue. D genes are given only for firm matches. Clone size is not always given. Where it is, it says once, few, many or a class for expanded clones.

TGTGCCAGCAGCCTACTGAACACTGAAGCTTTCTTT CASSLLNTEAFF TRBV7-2 NA NA TRBJ1-1
TGCGCCAGCAGCCTCCAAGAGACCCAGTACTTC CASSLQETQYF TRBV5-1 NA NA TRBJ2-5
TGTGCCTGGAATAGGGTTAGGGGCGGAGAAGCTTTCTTT CAWNRVRGGEAFF TRBV30 NA once TRBJ1-1
TGTGCCAGCAGGCCGGGACAGGCGAATGAAAAACTGTTTTTT CASRPGQANEKLFF TRBV6-1 TRBD1 NA TRBJ1-4
TGTGCCAGCAGTGAGAGTGGGACACCTAATGAAAAACTGTTTTTT CASSESGTPNEKLFF TRBV2 NA NA TRBJ1-4
TGTGCCACCGGGACTAGCGGATTTTCCTACGAGCAGTACTTC CATGTSGFSYEQYF TRBV15 TRBD2 NA TRBJ2-7
TGCGCCAGCAGCCCTACAGTAGGTCCTGAGACCCAGTACTTC CASSPTVGPETQYF TRBV4-1 NA NA TRBJ2-5
TGTGCCAGCAGCTTGGGGACAACAAAAACTAATGAAAAACTGTTTTTT CASSLGTTKTNEKLFF TRBV5-6 NA few TRBJ1-4
TGTGCCAGCACCCGACAGTTTCGGTACGAGCAGTACTTC CASTRQFRYEQYF TRBV5-6 NA NA TRBJ2-7
TGTGCCAGCAGCCGGAACACTGAAGCTTTCTTT CASSRNTEAFF TRBV11-2 NA NA TRBJ1-1
TGTGCCATCAGTGAGTTGACTAGCACAGATACGCAGTATTTT CAISELTSTDTQYF TRBV10-3 NA few TRBJ2-3
TGTGCCTGGAGTACCACCGGGACAGCTAAGAACACTGAAGCTTTCTTT CAWSTTGTAKNTEAFF TRBV30 TRBD1 NA TRBJ1-1
TGCGCCAGCAGCCCTTGGCGGGGGGAACAAGAGACCCAGTACTTC CASSPWRGEQETQYF TRBV10-2 TRBD2 few TRBJ2-5
TGTGCCAGTAGTCCCCTTACTAGCGGGGGATACAATGAGCAGTTCTTC CASSPLTSGGYNEQFF TRBV19 TRBD2 NA TRBJ2-1
TGTGCCAGCAAACGACAGGGTGACACCGGGGAGCTGTTTTTT CASKRQGDTGELFF TRBV6-4 TRBD1 NA TRBJ2-2
TGTGCCAGCAGTTACTCGAGAAGGGGCAATTCACCCCTCCACTTT CASSYSRRGNSPLHF TRBV6-5 NA NA TRBJ1-6
TGTGCCAGCAGCAGTATAGCGGGGAGGGCATTGAAGCAGTACTTC CASSSIAGRALKQYF TRBV5-4 TRBD2 NA TRBJ2-7
TGTGCCAGCAGCGTAGTAACGGGGTATGGCTACACCTTC CASSVVTGYGYTF TRBV9 NA few TRBJ1-2
TGTGCCAGCAGTGAGGTTGTAGCGGGGGGGTCCTACGAGCAGTACTTC CASSEVVAGGSYEQYF TRBV6-1 TRBD2 NA TRBJ2-7
TGTGCCAGCAGTTACTCGAAGTTAGGAGAGTACGAGCAGTACTTC CASSYSKLGEYEQYF TRBV6-5 NA NA TRBJ2-7
TGTGCCAGCAGCCCGGGGGGACTAGCGGGGGGCCTTAGCACAGATACGCAGTATTTT CASSPGGLAGGLSTDTQYF TRBV11-2 TRBD2 NA TRBJ2-3
TGTGCCAGCTCGCACCAGGGGGAAGAGACCCAGTACTTC CASSHQGEETQYF TRBV18 TRBD1 NA TRBJ2-5
TGTGCCAGCAGCTTTCTGGGCGGGAGGGCCTACAATGAGCAGTTCTTC CASSFLGGRAYNEQFF TRBV5-6 TRBD2 NA TRBJ2-1
TGTGCCAGCAGCAACCGCGGGAACAATGAGCAGTTCTTC CASSNRGNNEQFF TRBV7-3 NA few TRBJ2-1
TGTGCCAGCAGCTGTAATCCGGGACAGGGATCTGGCGAGCAGTACTTC CASSCNPGQGSGEQYF TRBV5-6 TRBD1 NA TRBJ2-7
TGTGCCAGCAGTTACGGGGAGAGGTCAGATACGCAGTATTTT CASSYGERSDTQYF TRBV6-6 NA few TRBJ2-3
TGCAGCTCAAAATCAGGGGACCAGCCCCAGCATTTT CSSKSGDQPQHF TRBV29-1 NA NA TRBJ1-5
TGCGCCAGCAGCTTGGTGGGAGCAGGACTGGAGCAGTACTTC CASSLVGAGLEQYF TRBV5-1 NA NA TRBJ2-7
TGTGCCAGCAGCCGGGACATGTTGAATGAGCAGTTCTTC CASSRDMLNEQFF TRBV4-2 NA NA TRBJ2-1
TGTGCCAGCAGCGTGGACAGGAGGGACTCTGGGGCCAACGTCCTGACTTTC CASSVDRRDSGANVLTF TRBV2 NA NA TRBJ2-6
TGCGCCAGCAGCCAAGAAATTCAAGTAGCAGGGGTAGCCAAAAACATTCAGTACTTC CASSQEIQVAGVAKNIQYF TRBV4-3 NA NA TRBJ2-4
TGCAGCGTTGAAGCGTTGAATGAGCAGTTCTTC CSVEALNEQFF TRBV29-1 NA NA TRBJ2-1
TGCAGTGCTAGACATAATGAAAAACTGTTTTTT CSARHNEKLFF TRBV20-1 NA NA TRBJ1-4
TGTGCCAGCAGGGTTCCGTCAGGGACAAACACCGGGGAGCTGTTTTTT CASRVPSGTNTGELFF TRBV2 NA few TRBJ2-2
TGTGCCAGCAGCCCCCGAGTTGTCGGGACAGAGAACACCGGGGAGCTGTTTTTT CASSPRVVGTENTGELFF TRBV7-9 TRBD1 NA TRBJ2-2
TGTGCCAGCAGCTCTAACCCACGGGACAGGGTGAGCTACGAGCAGTACTTC CASSSNPRDRVSYEQYF TRBV7-9 TRBD1 NA TRBJ2-7
TGTGCCAGCAGCGACCTGACTAGCGGGACGCACAATGAGCAGTTCTTC CASSDLTSGTHNEQFF TRBV7-9 TRBD2 once TRBJ2-1
TGTGCCAGCAGCGGTTCCGGGACTAGCGGGAGAGTCTACGAGCAGTACTTC CASSGSGTSGRVYEQYF TRBV9 TRBD2 few TRBJ2-7
TGTGCCAGTAGTATAGCCAGTGAGGTCACAGATACGCAGTATTTT CASSIASEVTDTQYF TRBV19 NA NA TRBJ2-3
TGTGCCAGCAGTCGAGACGGGGCCTACAATGAGCAGTTCTTC CASSRDGAYNEQFF TRBV27 NA NA TRBJ2-1
TGTGCCAGTAGCCCTACCCGCCTAGGAGTCTACACCTTC CASSPTRLGVYTF TRBV19 NA NA TRBJ1-2
TGTGCCAGCAGTTACTCGAGGGTTTGGGAGCTGTTTTTT CASSYSRVWELFF TRBV6-6 NA once TRBJ2-2
TGCAGCGCCCAGTCAGGGACAAGCTTATCCTACGAGCAGTACTTC CSAQSGTSLSYEQYF TRBV29-1 NA NA TRBJ2-7
TGTGCCAGCTCACCGGGGGGGGACATTCAGTACTTC CASSPGGDIQYF TRBV18 TRBD2 NA TRBJ2-4
TGTGCCAGCAGCCTGTTGGCTAACACTGAAGCTTTCTTT CASSLLANTEAFF TRBV14 NA NA TRBJ1-1
TGTGCCAGCAGCCCACAGGACAGAGGTGAAAAACTGTTTTTT CASSPQDRGEKLFF TRBV9 NA NA TRBJ1-4
TGTGCCAGCTCACCAGGGACTCCGCCGGAGCAGTACTTC CASSPGTPPEQYF TRBV18 NA NA TRBJ2-7
TGTGCCAGCAGTCCCTCGGGGGGCCCCTTCAATCAGCCCCAGCATTTT CASSPSGGPFNQPQHF TRBV5-6 NA NA TRBJ1-5
TGCGCCAGCAGCCGTAGGGGGTCGGAATATGGCTACACCTTC CASSRRGSEYGYTF TRBV4-3 NA NA TRBJ1-2
TGTGCCAGCAGCGCCCAAGGCCTTAGACAGAGTTCCTACGAGCAGTACTTC CASSAQGLRQSSYEQYF TRBV21-1 NA NA TRBJ2-7
TGCGCCAGCAGCTCCTGGACTAGCGGGAGTGACGAGCAGTACTTC CASSSWTSGSDEQYF TRBV5-1 TRBD2 NA TRBJ2-7
TGCAGCGTCGAGAGACAGGTCATGAACACTGAAGCTTTCTTT CSVERQVMNTEAFF TRBV29-1 NA NA TRBJ1-1
TGTGCCAGCAGTTACGGGACTAGCGCCTACGAGCAGTACTTC CASSYGTSAYEQYF TRBV6-5 TRBD2 NA TRBJ2-7
TGTGCCCTCCGACAGGGGACGTTTTACGAGCAGTACTTC CALRQGTFYEQYF TRBV6-1 TRBD1 NA TRBJ2-7
TGTGCCAGCAGTTACCTCCCCCCAGGGGCCTGGGAGACCCAGTACTTC CASSYLPPGAWETQYF TRBV6-5 NA NA TRBJ2-5